This TCR beta chain was documented in a study of T cells in Graves' hyperthyroidism and ophthalmopathy. Note on this clonotype: Its antigen is not identified.

Looked up from germline, CDR1 is DFQATT and CDR2 is SNEGSKA (reference sequence). V was clipped by 1 base and J by 8 bases, with 21 bases between them. The CDR3 totals 16 residues. RNA transcripts yielded amplified TCR beta CDR3 regions. HTBI primers drove first-round RT-PCR of the TCR CDR3. TCRdb reanalysed the multiplex PCR reads using MiXCR and keeps one entry per CDR3 protein. This sample has fewer than 400,000 distinct CDR3 sequences; roughly 25% occur once, and the top ten carry around 67%. General observations from the study: For ophthalmopathy, model prediction preceded onset by a median around six months.

No progression to ophthalmopathy during 18 months of follow-up defined stable disease. The sequenced sample was blood. The chain carries TRBV20-1 and TRBJ2-1; possibly TRBD2 for D (6 bases). The receptor was derived from a middle-aged man with Graves' hyperthyroidism. The CDR3 coding sequence is TGCAGTGCTAGAGGGATGGGGACTCCGGGTATCGATGAGCAGTTCTTC. This gives the protein CSARGMGTPGIDEQFF.